A single sample gave rise to the 2 T cell receptor beta chains below, sequenced in a study of T cell changes during pregnancy in multiple sclerosis. Produced via immunoSEQ multiplex PCR; TCRdb's table is partial and in-frame only. The table shows about 43,000 clones, with approximately 91% occurring only once. Sequenced sample: PBMCs (not recorded whether the cells were cultured). The receptor set was obtained from a female donor with multiple sclerosis, enrolled in a pregnancy study.

The rearrangement links TRBV10-1 to TRBJ2-3; the match to TRBD2 covers 7 bases. Unmatched junction bases numbered 6, after V lost 0 bases and J lost 3 bases. Germline V gives CDR1 WNHNN, CDR2 SYGVQD (reference sequence). The CDR3 has 16 amino acids. The CDR3 reads CASSESLAGATDTQYF. The CDR3 DNA reads TGCGCCAGCAGTGAGTCCTTGGCGGGAGCGACAGATACGCAGTATTTT.

The V call is TRBV18, the J call TRBJ1-1; possibly TRBD1 for D (5 bases). CDR1 is KGHSH and CDR2 is LQKENI in the germline V gene. With 6 bases removed from V and 3 bases from J, the gap between germline ends came to 11 bases. The CDR3 contains 13 residues. The CDR3 sequence is CASSAGGDTEAFF. The DNA for the CDR3 is TGTGCCAGCTCTGCTGGGGGGGACACTGAAGCTTTCTTT.